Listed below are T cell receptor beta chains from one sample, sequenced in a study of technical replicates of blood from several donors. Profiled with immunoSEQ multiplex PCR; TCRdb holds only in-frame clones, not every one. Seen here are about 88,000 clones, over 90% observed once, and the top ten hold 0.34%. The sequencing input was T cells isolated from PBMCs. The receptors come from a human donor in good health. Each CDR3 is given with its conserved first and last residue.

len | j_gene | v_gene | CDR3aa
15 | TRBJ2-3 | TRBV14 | CASSQTGGFTDTQYF
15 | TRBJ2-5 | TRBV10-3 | CAISGGLAAKETQYF
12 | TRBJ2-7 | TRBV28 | CASRSSLTEQYF
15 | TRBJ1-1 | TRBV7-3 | CASSLSGTDNTEAFF
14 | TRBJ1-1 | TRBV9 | CASSPIGGYTEAFF
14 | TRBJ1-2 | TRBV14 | CASSQGQGEYGYTF
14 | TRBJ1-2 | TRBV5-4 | CASSVETANYGYTF
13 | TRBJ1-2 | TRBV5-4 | CASSFAIGYGYTF
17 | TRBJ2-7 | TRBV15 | CATSRVPGLAGVYEQYF
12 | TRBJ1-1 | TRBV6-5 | CASRRGNTEAFF
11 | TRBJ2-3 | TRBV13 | CASSSADTQYF
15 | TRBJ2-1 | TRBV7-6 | CASSGTGAGQYEQFF
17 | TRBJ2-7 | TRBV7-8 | CASSPGLAGGLRYEQYF
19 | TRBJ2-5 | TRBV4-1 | CASSQEKATSGIRQETQYF
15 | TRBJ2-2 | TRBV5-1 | CASSLDSLNTGELFF
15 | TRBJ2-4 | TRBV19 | CASSMTTEGRNIQYF
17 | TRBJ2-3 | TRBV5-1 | CASSLRASGRGPDTQYF
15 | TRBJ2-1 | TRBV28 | CASSKAGGSYNEQFF
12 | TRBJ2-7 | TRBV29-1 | CSVGDRIYEQYF
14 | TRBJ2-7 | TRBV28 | CASSPVDRGYEQYF
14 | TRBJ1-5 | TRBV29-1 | CSVIQGYSNQPQHF
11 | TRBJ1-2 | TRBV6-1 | CASMQVYGYTF
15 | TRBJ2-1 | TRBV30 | CAWTGRGSSYNEQFF
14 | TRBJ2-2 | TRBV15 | CATSSSVPTGELFF
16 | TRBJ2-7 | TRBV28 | CASSLLSSGSSYEQYF
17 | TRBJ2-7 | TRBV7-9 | CASSLGASGRFSYEQYF
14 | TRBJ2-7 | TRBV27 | CASSIQDSFNEQYF
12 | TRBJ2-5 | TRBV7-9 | CASSPQGETQYF
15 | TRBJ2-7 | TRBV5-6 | CASSPPTGGPYEQYF
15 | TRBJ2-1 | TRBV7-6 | CASSRTSGRDHEQFF
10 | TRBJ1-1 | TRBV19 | CASQATEAFF
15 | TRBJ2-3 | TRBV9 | CASSVGTSGRDTQYF
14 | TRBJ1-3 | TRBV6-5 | CASSPGTVGNTIYF
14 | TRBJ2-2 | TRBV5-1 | CASSFRVGHGELFF
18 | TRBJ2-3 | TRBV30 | CAWSFLRLAGGDTDTQYF
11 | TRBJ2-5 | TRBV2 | CAGSLQETQYF
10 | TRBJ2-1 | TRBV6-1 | CASSGTSQFF
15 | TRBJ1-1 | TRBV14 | CASSQDRVMNTEAFF
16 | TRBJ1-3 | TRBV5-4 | CASSPDRALSGNTIYF
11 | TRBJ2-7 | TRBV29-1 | CSVERSYEQYF
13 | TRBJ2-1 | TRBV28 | CASLGLADNEQFF
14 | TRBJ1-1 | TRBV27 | CASSLSQGNTEAFF
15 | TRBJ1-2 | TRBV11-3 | CASSARDSREYGYTF
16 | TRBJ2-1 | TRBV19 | CASSTGSRSSYNEQFF
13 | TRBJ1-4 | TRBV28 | CASRWGRGEKLFF
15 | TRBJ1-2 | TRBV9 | CASSVGGGSNYGYTF
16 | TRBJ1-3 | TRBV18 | CASSPLLTGSGNTIYF
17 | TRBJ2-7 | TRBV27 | CASSRPGTSGIRYEQYF
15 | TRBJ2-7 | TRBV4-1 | CASSQDEAATYEQYF